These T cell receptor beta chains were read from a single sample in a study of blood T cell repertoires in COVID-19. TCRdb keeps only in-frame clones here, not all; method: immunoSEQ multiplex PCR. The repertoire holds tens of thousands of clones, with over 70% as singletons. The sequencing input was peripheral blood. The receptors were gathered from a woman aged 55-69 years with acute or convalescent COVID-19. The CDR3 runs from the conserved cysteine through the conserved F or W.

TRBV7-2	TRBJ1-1	CASSLVFWGGTEAFF
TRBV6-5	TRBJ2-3	CASSYSIGEDTQYF
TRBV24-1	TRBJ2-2	CATSDWTRNSGELFF
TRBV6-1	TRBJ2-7	CASSDLLAGVIGYEQYF
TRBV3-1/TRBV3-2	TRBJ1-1	CASSQGQGRITEAFF
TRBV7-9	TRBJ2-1	CASSAPRLAETLSYNEQFF
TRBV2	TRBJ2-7	CASSVPAGGSPPHYGQYF
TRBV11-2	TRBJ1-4	CASSSGTGGYLEKLFF
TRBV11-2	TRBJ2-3	CASSQTSGRGADTQYF
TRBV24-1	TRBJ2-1	CATSDDASAKAYNEQFF
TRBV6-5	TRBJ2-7	CASSYSQSGTGNEQYF
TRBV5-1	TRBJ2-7	CASSPRDRSAIYEQYF
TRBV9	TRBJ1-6	CACSVVVEGAGDLHGGYNSPLHF
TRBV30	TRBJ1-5	CAWRPPGTFSNQPQHF
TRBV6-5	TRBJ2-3	CASRGTSATDTQYF
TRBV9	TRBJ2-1	CASSVGTGMSKLYNEQFF
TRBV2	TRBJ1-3	CASSVPRDRELDRSGNTIYF
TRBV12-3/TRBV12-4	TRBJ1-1	CASTRGGYTEAFF
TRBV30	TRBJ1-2	CAWSVMINTYGYTF
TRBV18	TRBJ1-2	CASSREQGADGYTF
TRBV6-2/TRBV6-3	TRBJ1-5	CASSYIQDSNQPQHF
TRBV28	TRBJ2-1	CASSSLSGRGAYNEQFF
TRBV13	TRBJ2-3	CASSYRQGRGGFGSTDTQYF
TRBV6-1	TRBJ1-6	CASKDGGGNSPLHF
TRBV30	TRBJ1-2	CARTAESNYGYTF
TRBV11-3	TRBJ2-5	CASSLGVSGGFQETQYF
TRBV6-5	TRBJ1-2	CASRGQAYGYTF
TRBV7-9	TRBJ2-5	CASSRTSGYQETQYF
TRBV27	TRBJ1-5	CASSLSGGYQPQHF
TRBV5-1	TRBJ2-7	CASSPGGTSGKEQYF
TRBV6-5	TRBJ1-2	CASSYSKGGGNYGYTF
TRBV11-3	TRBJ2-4	CASRPLAGRAKNIQYF
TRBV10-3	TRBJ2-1	CAISGQRSSYNEQFF
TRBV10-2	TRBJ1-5	CASSPPPPGYSNQPQHF
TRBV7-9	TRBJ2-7	CASSFRTGQYEQYF
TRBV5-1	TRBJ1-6	CASSLDGQGDSPLHF
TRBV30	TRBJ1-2	CAWSVLGNYGYTF
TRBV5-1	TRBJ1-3	CASSSDTGTGYNTIYF
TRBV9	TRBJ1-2	CASGRDSYGYTF
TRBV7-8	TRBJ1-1	CASSFQGAILTEAFF
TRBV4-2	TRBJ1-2	CASSQDAGRDGYTF
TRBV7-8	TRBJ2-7	CASSWTGTDYEQYF
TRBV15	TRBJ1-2	CATSVGQGSNYGYTF
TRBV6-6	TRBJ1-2	CASSSYETVYYGYTF
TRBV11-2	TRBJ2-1	CASSTRTGHSYNEQFF
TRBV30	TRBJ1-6	CAWSFSQGLNSPLHF
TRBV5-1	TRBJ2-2	CASSLDGVNTGELFF
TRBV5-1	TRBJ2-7	CASSLAGTGGLYEQYF
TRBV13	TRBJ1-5	CASSFGTGGGEPQHF
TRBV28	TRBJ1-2	CASSGAFGGYGYTF